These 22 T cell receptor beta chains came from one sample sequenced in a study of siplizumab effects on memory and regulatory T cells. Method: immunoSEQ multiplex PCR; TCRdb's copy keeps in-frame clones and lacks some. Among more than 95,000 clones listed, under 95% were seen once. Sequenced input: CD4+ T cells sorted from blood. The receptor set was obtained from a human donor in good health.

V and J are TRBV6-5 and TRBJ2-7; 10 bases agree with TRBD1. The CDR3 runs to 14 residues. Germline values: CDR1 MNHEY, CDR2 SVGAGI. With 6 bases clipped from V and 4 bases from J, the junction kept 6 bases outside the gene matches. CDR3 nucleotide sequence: TGTGCCAGCAGACCTCCGGGACAGGGGTACGAGCAGTACTTC. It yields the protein CASRPPGQGYEQYF.

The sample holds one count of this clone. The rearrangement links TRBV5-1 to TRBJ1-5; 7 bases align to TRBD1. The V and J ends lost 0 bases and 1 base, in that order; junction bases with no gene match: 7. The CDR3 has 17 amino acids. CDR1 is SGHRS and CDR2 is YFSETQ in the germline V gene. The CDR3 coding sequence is TGCGCCAGCAGCTTGGACAGGGGATCATGGAGCAATCAGCCCCAGCATTTT. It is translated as CASSLDRGSWSNQPQHF.

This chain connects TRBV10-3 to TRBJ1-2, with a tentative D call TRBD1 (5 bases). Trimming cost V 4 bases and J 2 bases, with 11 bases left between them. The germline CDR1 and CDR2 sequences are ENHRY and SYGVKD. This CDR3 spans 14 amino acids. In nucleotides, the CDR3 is TGTGCCATCAGTGTGGCAGGACAAAACTATGGCTACACCTTC. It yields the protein CAISVAGQNYGYTF.

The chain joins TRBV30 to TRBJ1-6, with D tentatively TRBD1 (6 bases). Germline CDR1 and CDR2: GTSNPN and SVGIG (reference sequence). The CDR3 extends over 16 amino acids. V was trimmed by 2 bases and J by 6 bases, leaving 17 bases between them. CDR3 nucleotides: TGTGCCTGGAGTAGAGGGGGGGTAGGGGGTAATTCACCCCTCCACTTT. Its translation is CAWSRGGVGGNSPLHF.

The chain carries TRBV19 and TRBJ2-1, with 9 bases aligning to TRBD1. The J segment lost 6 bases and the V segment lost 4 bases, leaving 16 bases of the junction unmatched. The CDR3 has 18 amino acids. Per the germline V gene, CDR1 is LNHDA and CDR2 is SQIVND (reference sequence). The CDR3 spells CASSRKAPGTGSLNEQFF. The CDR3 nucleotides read TGTGCCAGTAGTAGAAAAGCCCCCGGGACAGGGTCTCTCAATGAGCAGTTCTTC. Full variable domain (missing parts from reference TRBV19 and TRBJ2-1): DGGITQSPKYLFRKEGQNVTLSCEQNLNHDAMYWYRQDPGQGLRLIYYSQIVNDFQKGDIAEGYSVSREKKESFPLTVTSAQKNPTAFYLCASSRKAPGTGSLNEQFFGPGTRLTVL.

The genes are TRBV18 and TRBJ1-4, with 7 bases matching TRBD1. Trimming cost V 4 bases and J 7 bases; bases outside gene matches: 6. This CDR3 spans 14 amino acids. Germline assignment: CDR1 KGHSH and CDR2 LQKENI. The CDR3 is CASSQRQGGEKLFF. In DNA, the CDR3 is TGTGCCAGCTCACAAAGACAGGGAGGTGAAAAACTGTTTTTT. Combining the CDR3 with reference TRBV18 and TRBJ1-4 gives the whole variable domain NAGVMQNPRHLVRRRGQEARLRCSPMKGHSHVYWYRQLPEEGLKFMVYLQKENIIDESGMPKERFSAEFPKEGPSILRIQQVVRGDSAAYFCASSQRQGGEKLFFGSGTQLSVL.

CDR3 nucleotide sequence: TGTGCCAGTAGTAAAGGAGGCGGTAATGAAAAACTGTTTTTT. Protein: CASSKGGGNEKLFF. V gene TRBV19 combines with J gene TRBJ1-4, with D uncertain. V was trimmed by 4 bases and J by 4 bases, leaving 10 bases between them. CDR3 length equals 14 residues. The germline gives CDR1 LNHDA, CDR2 SQIVND (reference sequence).

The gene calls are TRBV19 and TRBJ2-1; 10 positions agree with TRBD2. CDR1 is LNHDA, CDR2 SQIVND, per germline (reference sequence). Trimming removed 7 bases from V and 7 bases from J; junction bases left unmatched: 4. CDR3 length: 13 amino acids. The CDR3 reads CASMGLANNEQFF. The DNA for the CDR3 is TGTGCCAGTATGGGACTAGCGAATAATGAGCAGTTCTTC.

The CDR3 spells CASSLVSVGELFF. In DNA form, the CDR3 reads TGTGCCAGCAGCTTAGTCTCGGTCGGGGAGCTGTTTTTT. The chain has TRBV7-8 and TRBJ2-2; D uncertain. CDR1 and CDR2 (germline): SGHVS, FQNEAQ. The V and J ends lost 1 base and 7 bases respectively, with 7 bases between them. The CDR3 is made up of 13 amino acids.

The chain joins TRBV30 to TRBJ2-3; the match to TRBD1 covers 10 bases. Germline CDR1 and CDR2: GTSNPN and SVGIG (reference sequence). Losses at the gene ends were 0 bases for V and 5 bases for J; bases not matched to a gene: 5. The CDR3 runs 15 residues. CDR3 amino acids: CAWSVGTGVVDTQYF. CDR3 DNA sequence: TGTGCCTGGAGTGTGGGGACAGGGGTAGTAGATACGCAGTATTTT.

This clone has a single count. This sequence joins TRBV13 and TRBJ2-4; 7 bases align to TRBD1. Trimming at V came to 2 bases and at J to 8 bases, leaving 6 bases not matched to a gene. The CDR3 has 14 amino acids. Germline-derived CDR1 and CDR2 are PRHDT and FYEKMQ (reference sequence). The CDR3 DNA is TGTGCCAGCAGCTTAAAACAGGGGAGAGACATTCAGTACTTC. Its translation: CASSLKQGRDIQYF.

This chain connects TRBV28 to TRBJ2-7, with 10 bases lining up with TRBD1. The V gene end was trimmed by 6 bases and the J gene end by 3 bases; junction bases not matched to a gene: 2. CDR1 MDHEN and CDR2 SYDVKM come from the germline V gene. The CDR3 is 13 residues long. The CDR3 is CASRTGGSYEQYF. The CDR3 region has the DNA TGTGCCAGCAGGACAGGGGGCAGCTACGAGCAGTACTTC.

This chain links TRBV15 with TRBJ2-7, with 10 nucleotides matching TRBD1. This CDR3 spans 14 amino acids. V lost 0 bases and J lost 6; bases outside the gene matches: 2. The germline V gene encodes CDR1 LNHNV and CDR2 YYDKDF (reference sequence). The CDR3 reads CATSRETGGREQYF. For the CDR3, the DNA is TGTGCCACCAGCAGAGAGACAGGGGGCCGCGAGCAGTACTTC.

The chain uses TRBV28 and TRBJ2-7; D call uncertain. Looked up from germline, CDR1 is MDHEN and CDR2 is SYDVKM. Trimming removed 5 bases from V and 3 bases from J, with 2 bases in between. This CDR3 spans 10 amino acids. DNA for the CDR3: TGTGCCAGCAGTCGCTACGAGCAGTACTTC. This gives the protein CASSRYEQYF.

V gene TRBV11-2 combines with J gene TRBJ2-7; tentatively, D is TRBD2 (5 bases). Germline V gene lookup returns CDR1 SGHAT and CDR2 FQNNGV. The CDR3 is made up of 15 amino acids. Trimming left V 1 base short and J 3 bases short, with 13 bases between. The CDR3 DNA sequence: TGTGCCAGCAGCTTAGTCATCGGACTTAACTACGAGCAGTACTTC. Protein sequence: CASSLVIGLNYEQYF.

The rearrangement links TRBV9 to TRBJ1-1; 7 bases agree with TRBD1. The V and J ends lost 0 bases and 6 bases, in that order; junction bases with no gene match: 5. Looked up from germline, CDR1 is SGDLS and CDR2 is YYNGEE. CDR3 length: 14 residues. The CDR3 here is CASSVVTRGSEAFF. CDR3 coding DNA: TGTGCCAGCAGCGTAGTGACCAGGGGGTCTGAAGCTTTCTTT.

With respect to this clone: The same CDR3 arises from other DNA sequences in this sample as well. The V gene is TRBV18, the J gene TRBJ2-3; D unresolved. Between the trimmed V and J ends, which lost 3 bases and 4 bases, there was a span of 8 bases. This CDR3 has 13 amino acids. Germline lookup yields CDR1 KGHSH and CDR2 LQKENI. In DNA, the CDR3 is TGTGCCAGCTCACCCCCCATGGCAGATACGCAGTATTTT. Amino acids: CASSPPMADTQYF.

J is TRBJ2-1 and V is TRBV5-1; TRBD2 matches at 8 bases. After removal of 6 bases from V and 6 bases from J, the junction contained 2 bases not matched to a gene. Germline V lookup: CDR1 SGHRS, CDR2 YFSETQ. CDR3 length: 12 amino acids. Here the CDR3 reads CASTLAGNEQFF. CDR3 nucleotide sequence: TGCGCCAGCACTCTAGCGGGCAATGAGCAGTTCTTC.

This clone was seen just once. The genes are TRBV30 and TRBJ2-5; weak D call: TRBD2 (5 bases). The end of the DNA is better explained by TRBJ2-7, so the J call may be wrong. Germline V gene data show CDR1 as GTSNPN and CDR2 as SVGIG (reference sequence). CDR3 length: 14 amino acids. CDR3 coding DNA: TGTGCCTGGAGGAGACCCGGGGTCTCCTACGAGCAGTACTTC. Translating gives CAWRRPGVSYEQYF.

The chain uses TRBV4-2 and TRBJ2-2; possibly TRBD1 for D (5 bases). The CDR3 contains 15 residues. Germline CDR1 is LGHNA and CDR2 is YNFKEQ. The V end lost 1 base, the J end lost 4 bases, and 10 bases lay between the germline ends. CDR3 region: CASSQGQQRTGELFF. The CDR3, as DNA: TGTGCCAGCAGCCAAGGACAGCAACGCACCGGGGAGCTGTTTTTT.

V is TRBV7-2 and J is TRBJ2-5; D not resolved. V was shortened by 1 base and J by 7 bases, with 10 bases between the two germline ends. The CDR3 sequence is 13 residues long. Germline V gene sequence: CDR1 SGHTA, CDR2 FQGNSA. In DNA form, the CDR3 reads TGTGCCAGCAGCTTAGGGGGTCCGGGGACCCAGTACTTC. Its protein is CASSLGGPGTQYF.

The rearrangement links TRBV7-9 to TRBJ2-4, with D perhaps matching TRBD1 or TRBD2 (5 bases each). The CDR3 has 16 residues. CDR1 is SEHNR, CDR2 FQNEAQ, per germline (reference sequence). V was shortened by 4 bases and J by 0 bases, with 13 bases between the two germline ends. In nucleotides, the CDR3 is TGTGCCAGCAGCTCGGGACCCCGATTAGCCAAAAACATTCAGTACTTC. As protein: CASSSGPRLAKNIQYF.